This T cell receptor beta chain is drawn from a study of post-analysis software for immune sequencing data. Germline values: CDR1 SGHAT, CDR2 FQNNGV. Deletions cut 5 bases from V and 0 bases from J, with 10 bases between. The CDR3 has 14 residues. Built from TCR beta cDNA, the libraries had unique molecular identifiers in them. TCRdb reprocessed the PCR reads with MiXCR, giving one entry per CDR3 protein. The sample lists hundreds of thousands of distinct CDR3 sequences, 30% occurring once. As regards this clonotype: Its specificity is unknown.

The study, taken as a whole, reports: Relative to controls, patients with multiple sclerosis showed significantly lower normalized Chao1 diversity. The study found TRBV5-6, TRBV5-1 and TRBV20-1 among roughly 5 TRBV segments more frequent in patients than controls.

This chain uses TRBV11-2 with TRBJ2-5, with a possible D match to TRBD1 (6 bases). The sequenced material came from blood. The source of this sequence is a girl aged 10-17 years with multiple sclerosis. CDR3 in DNA: TGTGCCAGCAGCGCGACAGGATACCAAGAGACCCAGTACTTC. Translating it yields CASSATGYQETQYF. The full variable domain, its missing parts supplied by reference TRBV11-2 and TRBJ2-5, is EAGVAQSPRYKIIEKRQSVAFWCNPISGHATLYWYQQILGQGPKLLIQFQNNGVVDDSQLPKDRFSAERLKGVDSTLKIQPAKLEDSAVYLCASSATGYQETQYFGPGTRLLVL.